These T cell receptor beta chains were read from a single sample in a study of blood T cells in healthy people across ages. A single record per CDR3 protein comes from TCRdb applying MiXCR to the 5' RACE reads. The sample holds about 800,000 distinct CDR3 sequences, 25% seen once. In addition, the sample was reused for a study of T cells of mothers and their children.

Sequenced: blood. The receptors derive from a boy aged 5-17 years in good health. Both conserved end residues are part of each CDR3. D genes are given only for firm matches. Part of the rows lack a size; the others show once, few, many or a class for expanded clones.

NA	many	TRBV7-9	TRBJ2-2	TGTGCCAGCAGCCTCCGAGGGGGCACCGGGGAGCTGTTTTTT	CASSLRGGTGELFF
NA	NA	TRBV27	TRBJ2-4	TGTGCCAGCAGTGGGGACCGCGGCACCAAAAACATTCAGTACTTC	CASSGDRGTKNIQYF
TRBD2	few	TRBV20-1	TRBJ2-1	TGCAGTGCTGATAGCGGGAGGGCCCGAAGCAATGAGCAGTTCTTC	CSADSGRARSNEQFF
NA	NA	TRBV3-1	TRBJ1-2	TGTGCCAGCAGCCAGGGCTCACGAGGCGCTGGCTACACCTTC	CASSQGSRGAGYTF
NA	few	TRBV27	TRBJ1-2	TGTGCCAGCAGCCCAGGCGGGGTTGTGGGTGGTGGCTACACCTTC	CASSPGGVVGGGYTF
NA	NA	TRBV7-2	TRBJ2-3	TGTGCCAGCAGCACCCCGCTCGGGAAGTCAGATACGCAGTATTTT	CASSTPLGKSDTQYF
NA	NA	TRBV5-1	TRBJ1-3	TGCGCCAGCAGCTTGGAGCCCGTGGCAACTGGAAACACCATATATTTT	CASSLEPVATGNTIYF
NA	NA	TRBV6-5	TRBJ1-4	TGTGCCAGCAGCCGAAGTGCAACTAATGAAAAACTGTTTTTT	CASSRSATNEKLFF
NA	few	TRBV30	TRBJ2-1	TGTGCCTGGAGTGTTGGCAATGAGCAGTTCTTC	CAWSVGNEQFF
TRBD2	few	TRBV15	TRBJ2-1	TGTGCCACCCAGGGGTTCGGGACTAGCGGGAGCGCCTACAATGAGCAGTTCTTC	CATQGFGTSGSAYNEQFF
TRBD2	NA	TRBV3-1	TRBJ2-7	TGTGCCAGCAGCCCTCGCAGCGGGGGTTACGAGCAGTACTTC	CASSPRSGGYEQYF
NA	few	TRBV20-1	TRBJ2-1	TGCAGTGCTGGAAAGCGCTGGGCTCCCTACAATGAGCAGTTCTTC	CSAGKRWAPYNEQFF
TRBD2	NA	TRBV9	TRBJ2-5	TGTGCCAGCGGACCGGGACTACAGCAAGAGACCCAGTACTTC	CASGPGLQQETQYF
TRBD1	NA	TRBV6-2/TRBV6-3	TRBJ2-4	TGTGCCAGCAGTTCGACAGGGGAAGCCAAAAACATTCAGTACTTC	CASSSTGEAKNIQYF
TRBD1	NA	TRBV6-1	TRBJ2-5	TGTGCCAGCAGTCCACAGGGGGAAGGGACCCAGTACTTC	CASSPQGEGTQYF
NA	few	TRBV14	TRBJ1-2	TGTGCCAGCAGCCAAGTGAGACCCGGGAACGTGGGTGGCTACACCTTC	CASSQVRPGNVGGYTF
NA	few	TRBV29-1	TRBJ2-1	TGCAGCGTTGGGCAGGGGGGATACAATGAGCAGTTCTTC	CSVGQGGYNEQFF
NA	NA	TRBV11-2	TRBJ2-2	TGTGCCAGCAGCTTAATCAGTGGGACATTAACAGGGGAGCTGTTTTTT	CASSLISGTLTGELFF
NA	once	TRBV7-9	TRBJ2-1	TGTGCCAGCAGCCCGCCGGGGCAGGGCAATGAGCAGTTCTTC	CASSPPGQGNEQFF
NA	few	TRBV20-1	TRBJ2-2	TGCAGTGCTACTAGCGGGACAGGGGACACCGGGGAGCTGTTTTTT	CSATSGTGDTGELFF
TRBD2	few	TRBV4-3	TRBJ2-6	TGCGCCAGCAGCCGACTAGCGGGAGCTGGGGCCAACGTCCTGACTTTC	CASSRLAGAGANVLTF
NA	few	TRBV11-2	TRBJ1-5	TGTGCCAGCAGCCCTACGGGGGTTCGGGATCAGCCCCAGCATTTT	CASSPTGVRDQPQHF
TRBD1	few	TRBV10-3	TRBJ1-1	TGTGCCATCAGTGATACGGGACAGTCAGGCACTGAAGCTTTCTTT	CAISDTGQSGTEAFF
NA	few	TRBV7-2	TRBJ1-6	TGTGCCAGCAGCTTAGAGGGGGGACGAACTTCACCCCTCCACTTT	CASSLEGGRTSPLHF
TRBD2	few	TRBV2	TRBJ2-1	TGTGCCGGCAAGGGGACTAGCGGATACAATGAGCAGTTCTTC	CAGKGTSGYNEQFF
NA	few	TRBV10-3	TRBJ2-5	TGTGCCATCAGCGGCGTGTACCAAGAGACCCAGTACTTC	CAISGVYQETQYF
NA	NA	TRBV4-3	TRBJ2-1	TGCGCCAGCAGCCAAGATACTCGTGGGTCGGGTGAGCAGTTCTTC	CASSQDTRGSGEQFF
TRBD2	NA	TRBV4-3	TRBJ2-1	TGCGCCAGCAGCCAAGATGGGGCTAGCGGGGAGGAAGAGCAGTTCTTC	CASSQDGASGEEEQFF
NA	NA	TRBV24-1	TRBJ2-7	TGTGCCACCAGTGATGCCGGGACCACGACCGGCGAGCAGTACTTC	CATSDAGTTTGEQYF
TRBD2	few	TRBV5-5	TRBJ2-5	TGTGCCAGCAGCGCGACCCATAGCGGGGGCGTAGAGACCCAGTACTTC	CASSATHSGGVETQYF
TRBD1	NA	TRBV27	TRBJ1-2	TGTGCCAGCAGTCTAAACCCGACAGGGGGCCTTGGAGGCTACACCTTC	CASSLNPTGGLGGYTF
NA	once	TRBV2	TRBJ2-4	TGTGCCAGCAGTGACCGGACGGGGGCCAAAAACATTCAGTACTTC	CASSDRTGAKNIQYF
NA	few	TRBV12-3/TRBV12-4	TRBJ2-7	TGTGCCAGTCGAGTGGGGATCAACTCCTACGAGCAGTACTTC	CASRVGINSYEQYF
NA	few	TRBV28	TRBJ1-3	TGTGCCAGCAGAGCAGGGATTGCCAGGTCTGGAAACACCATATATTTT	CASRAGIARSGNTIYF
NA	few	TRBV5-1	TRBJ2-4	TGCGCCAGCAGCTTGGCCTTGGGGGGAGGAAACATTCAGTACTTC	CASSLALGGGNIQYF
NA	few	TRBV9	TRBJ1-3	TGTGCCAGCAGCGCCTATACAGAGAACACCATATATTTT	CASSAYTENTIYF
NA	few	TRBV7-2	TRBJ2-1	TGTGCCAGCAGCTTAGAGGCCACTTACAATGAGCAGTTCTTC	CASSLEATYNEQFF
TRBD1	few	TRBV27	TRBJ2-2	TGTGCCAGCAGGCCCAGGGGGCCCGGGGAGCTGTTTTTT	CASRPRGPGELFF
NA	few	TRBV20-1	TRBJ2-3	TGCAGTGCTAGTGGGCAGGGCACTAAAATGGGCGCAGATACGCAGTATTTT	CSASGQGTKMGADTQYF
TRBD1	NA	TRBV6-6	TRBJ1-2	TGTGCCAGCAATTTTCAACCGGACAGGAACTATGGCTACACCTTC	CASNFQPDRNYGYTF
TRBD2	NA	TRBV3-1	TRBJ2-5	TGTGCCAGCAGCCAAGATTGGGGGCTAGCGGGAGCAGAGACCCAGTACTTC	CASSQDWGLAGAETQYF
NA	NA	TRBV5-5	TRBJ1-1	TGTGCCAGCAGTCCTCTCGACATTACGAACACTGAAGCTTTCTTT	CASSPLDITNTEAFF
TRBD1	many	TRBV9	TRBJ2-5	TGTGCCAGCAGCGGCAGGGACAGGGACCCGCAAGAGACCCAGTACTTC	CASSGRDRDPQETQYF
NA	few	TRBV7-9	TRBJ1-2	TGTGCCAGCAGCAGATCGGCTAAGGATGGCTACACCTTC	CASSRSAKDGYTF
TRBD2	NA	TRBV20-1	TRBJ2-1	TGCAGTGCTGAGATGGGACTAGCGGGAGTTGAGCAGTTCTTC	CSAEMGLAGVEQFF
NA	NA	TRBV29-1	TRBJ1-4	TGCAGCGCTCGGGTGGCTCCCGGAAATGAAAAACTGTTTTTT	CSARVAPGNEKLFF
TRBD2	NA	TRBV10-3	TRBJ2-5	TGTGCCATCAGTGAGCGGGAACTAGCGGGGGAAGAGACCCAGTACTTC	CAISERELAGEETQYF
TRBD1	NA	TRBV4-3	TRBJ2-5	TGCGCCAGCAGCCAAGAAAGGGACAGGGGAGAGACCCAGTACTTC	CASSQERDRGETQYF
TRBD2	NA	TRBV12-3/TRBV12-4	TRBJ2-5	TGTGCCAGCAGTTTCGGGGGGGGTCCTTGGAGGGAGGAGACCCAGTACTTC	CASSFGGGPWREETQYF
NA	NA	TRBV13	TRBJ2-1	TGTGCCAGCAGCTTCCCCTCCTACAATGAGCAGTTCTTC	CASSFPSYNEQFF
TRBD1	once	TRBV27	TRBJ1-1	TGTGCCAGCAGTTCTCAGACAGGGTCAACAACTGAAGCTTTCTTT	CASSSQTGSTTEAFF
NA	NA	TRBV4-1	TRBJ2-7	TGCGCCAGCAGCCAAGAAATGCAGGGGAACGAGCAGTACTTC	CASSQEMQGNEQYF